The rows below give T cell receptor beta chains drawn from one sample of a study of CD8 T cells in Susac syndrome. One entry per CDR3 protein, called by TCRdb with MiXCR from the immunoSEQ multiplex PCR reads. The sample shows nearly 200,000 distinct CDR3 sequences, 90% to 95% of them seen only once. Material: CD4+ T cells from PBMCs. All receptors come from a human donor with multiple sclerosis. Each CDR3 is given with its conserved first and last residue. D genes are given only for firm matches. Where a row states a size, it is once, few, many or the class of an expanded clone; other rows omit it.

j_call	d_call	clone_size	v_call	cdr3_nt	cdr3_aa
TRBJ2-1	TRBD2	-	TRBV20-1	TGCAGTGCCGCCCGGACTAGCGGGAGGGTCAGTGAGCAGTTCTTC	CSAARTSGRVSEQFF
TRBJ1-2	TRBD1	-	TRBV24-1	TGTGCCACCAGTGACCCGGGACAGAACTATGGCTACACCTTC	CATSDPGQNYGYTF
TRBJ2-3	TRBD1	-	TRBV24-1	TGTGCCACCAGCCCGGGACAGGGGCGCACAGATACGCAGTATTTT	CATSPGQGRTDTQYF
TRBJ1-2	-	-	TRBV20-1	TGCAGTGCTAGAGGGACAGCACACTATGGCTACACCTTC	CSARGTAHYGYTF
TRBJ1-6	-	-	TRBV5-4	TGTGCCAGCAGCTTGGATCATTCACCCCTCCACTTT	CASSLDHSPLHF
TRBJ1-2	-	once	TRBV29-1	TGCAGCGTTGAATCCCAGGACTATGGCTACACCTTC	CSVESQDYGYTF
TRBJ1-1	-	-	TRBV29-1	TGCAGCGCAGACAGGGAAGCTTTCTTT	CSADREAFF
TRBJ2-1	-	once	TRBV3-1	TGTGCCAGCAGCCAAGATTCCCGGAACCGCTACAATGAGCAGTTCTTC	CASSQDSRNRYNEQFF
TRBJ2-7	-	-	TRBV4-1	TGCGCCAGCAGCCAAGATCTTGGGGGGACCCCCTACGAGCAGTACTTC	CASSQDLGGTPYEQYF
TRBJ2-1	-	-	TRBV30	TGTGCCTGGAGTCCTCAAACGGGCTCCTACAATGAGCAGTTCTTC	CAWSPQTGSYNEQFF
TRBJ1-1	-	-	TRBV14	TGTGCCAGCAGCCAAGTGAACCGAGTAGCTGAAGCTTTCTTT	CASSQVNRVAEAFF
TRBJ2-5	TRBD1	-	TRBV11-2	TGTGCCAGCACCTCCAGGGGGCGGAGGGAAGAGACCCAGTACTTC	CASTSRGRREETQYF
TRBJ1-5	-	-	TRBV7-9	TGTGCCACCGCAGGTGGTGGCGATCAGCCCCAGCATTTT	CATAGGGDQPQHF
TRBJ2-1	-	-	TRBV24-1	TGTGCCACCAGTGGAGGACAGTCCTCCTACAATGAGCAGTTCTTC	CATSGGQSSYNEQFF
TRBJ1-1	-	few	TRBV2	TGTGCCAGCAGTGTTGGAACGGGGACTGAAGCTTTCTTT	CASSVGTGTEAFF
TRBJ2-4	-	-	TRBV12-3/TRBV12-4	TGTGCCAGCAGTCTAGTAAACATTCAGTACTTC	CASSLVNIQYF
TRBJ2-7	-	-	TRBV9	TGTGCCAGCAGCCCCCAGGGGGGGGCACTTTACGAGCAGTACTTC	CASSPQGGALYEQYF
TRBJ2-3	-	-	TRBV6-1	TGTGCCACCAACGACCTCACAGATACGCAGTATTTT	CATNDLTDTQYF
TRBJ1-4	-	once	TRBV3-1	TGTGCCAGCAGCCAAGACGAGGGTCAACTGTTTTTT	CASSQDEGQLFF
TRBJ2-4	TRBD1	-	TRBV20-1	TGCGGATGGACAGGGGGAGTCGGCATTCAGTACTTC	CGWTGGVGIQYF
TRBJ2-1	-	-	TRBV7-9	TGTGCCAGCAGCCCTCGGGACTCCCGGGCCAATGAGCAGTTCTTC	CASSPRDSRANEQFF
TRBJ2-7	-	once	TRBV10-3	TGTGCCATCAGTGACGGCTGGGACGAGCAGTACTTC	CAISDGWDEQYF
TRBJ2-2	TRBD2	once	TRBV7-3	TGTGCCAGCCGCGCGGGAGGTGGCACCGGGGAGCTGTTTTTT	CASRAGGGTGELFF
TRBJ2-5	-	-	TRBV5-4	TGTGCCAGCAGAAGAGTGGGGCCCGGAGAGACCCAGTACTTC	CASRRVGPGETQYF
TRBJ1-2	TRBD1	-	TRBV2	TGTGCCAGCAGCAGACAGGGGAACTATGGCTACACCTTC	CASSRQGNYGYTF
TRBJ1-1	-	-	TRBV7-9	TGTGCCAGCAGCTTATTCGGGGAGAACACTGAAGCTTTCTTT	CASSLFGENTEAFF
TRBJ2-1	-	-	TRBV7-9	TGTGCCAGCGCTGCGTCGGGCCCGTACAATGAGCAGTTCTTC	CASAASGPYNEQFF
TRBJ1-1	-	few	TRBV29-1	TGCAGCGTTGAGGGACAAATGAACACTGAAGCTTTCTTT	CSVEGQMNTEAFF
TRBJ2-1	-	once	TRBV3-1	TGTGCCAGCAGCCCGACTAGTAACTCCTACAATGAGCAGTTCTTC	CASSPTSNSYNEQFF
TRBJ2-5	TRBD2	-	TRBV4-2	TGTGCCAGCAGCCAAGTGGCTGCGGGGGACTCCCAAGAGACCCAGTACTTC	CASSQVAAGDSQETQYF
TRBJ2-7	-	-	TRBV20-1	TGCAGTGCGTCCAGAAGGGGGGCCTACGAGCAGTACTTC	CSASRRGAYEQYF
TRBJ2-3	-	-	TRBV20-1	TGCAGCGCTAAGACCGGGGGAGGCACAGATACGCAGTATTTT	CSAKTGGGTDTQYF
TRBJ1-2	-	-	TRBV30	TGTGCCTGGAGTGACCTGGGCAACTATGGCTACACCTTC	CAWSDLGNYGYTF
TRBJ1-2	-	few	TRBV5-1	TGCGCCAGCAGCCCCAAAACAGGGGGCTACACCTTC	CASSPKTGGYTF
TRBJ2-7	TRBD1	-	TRBV5-4	TGTGCCAGCAGCACGGACAGGGCCATAGCTGCAGCCGAGCAGTACTTC	CASSTDRAIAAAEQYF
TRBJ1-3	TRBD1	-	TRBV5-1	TGCGCCAGCAGCTTGGGGGGACAGCTCTCTGGAAACACCATATATTTT	CASSLGGQLSGNTIYF
TRBJ1-1	-	-	TRBV3-1	TGTGCCAGCAGCCGGGTCAGTACTGAAGCTTTCTTT	CASSRVSTEAFF
TRBJ2-5	TRBD2	-	TRBV24-1	TGTGCCACCAGTGACCTGACTAGCGGGAGTCGGGAGACCCAGTACTTC	CATSDLTSGSRETQYF
TRBJ1-1	-	few	TRBV7-3	TGTGCCAGCAGCTCTTGGGGCGACACTGAAGCTTTCTTT	CASSSWGDTEAFF